This T cell receptor beta chain was sequenced in a study of T cell responses to AZD1222 COVID-19 vaccine. CDR1 is MDHEN and CDR2 is SYDVKM in the germline V gene. V gave up 6 bases and J gave up 2 bases, with 18 bases separating them. This CDR3 is 16 amino acids long. Here immunoSEQ multiplex PCR was the method, and the copy in TCRdb shows in-frame clones only, minus some. The sample lists some 130,000 clones; about 90% were seen once. A note on this clone: Antigen unknown.

General study findings and limits: Unmutated variant regions are reportedly the target of nearly half of TCRs that are spike-specific. Recipients of two AZD1222 doses showed rising Spike-specific TCR breadth and depth.

The chain uses TRBV28 and TRBJ2-3; tentative D call: TRBD2 (6 bases). This clonotype was sampled from an adult in good health. Specimen: peripheral blood, collected on day 0 of AZD1222 vaccination. Here the CDR3 DNA reads TGTGCCAGCAGGCTCAGGAGGGGACCGCTCACAGATACGCAGTATTTT. Its protein is CASRLRRGPLTDTQYF.